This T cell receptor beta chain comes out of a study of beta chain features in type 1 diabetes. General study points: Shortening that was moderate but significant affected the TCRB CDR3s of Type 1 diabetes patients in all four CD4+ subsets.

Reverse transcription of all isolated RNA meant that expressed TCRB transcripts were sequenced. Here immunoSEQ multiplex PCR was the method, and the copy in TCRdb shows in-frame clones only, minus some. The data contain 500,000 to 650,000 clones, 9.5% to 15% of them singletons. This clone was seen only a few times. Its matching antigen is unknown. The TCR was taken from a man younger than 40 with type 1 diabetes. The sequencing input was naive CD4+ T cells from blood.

CDR3 DNA: TGCGCCAGCAGCCAATCGCGACAGGGCGTCGGAAACACCATATATTTT. It specifies CASSQSRQGVGNTIYF. The chain has TRBV4-3 and TRBJ1-3, with 7 bases identical to TRBD1. Germline V gene lookup returns CDR1 LGHNA and CDR2 YSLEER. V gave up 2 bases and J gave up 4 bases; unmatched junction bases: 8. This CDR3 has 16 residues.